What follows describes a single TCR beta chain. The antigen this receptor binds is unknown. Within one base of it there is no much larger clone, and no base qualities were kept. This sample is part of a study of technical replicates of blood from several donors (dated by TCRdb to between 2016 and 2019). Library construction relied on the immunoSEQ multiplex PCR assay. The immuneACCESS repertoire file appears here via TCRdb, limited to in-frame rearrangements. These files lack a portion of the clones; in checked studies, under half of the deficit traces to unresolved V genes, and the cause of the others is not known. The sample table contains tens of thousands of clones; only one count was recorded for around 84% of them. Jointly, the top ten make up 5% to 6% of the sample. Spanning cysteine to phenylalanine, the CDR3 consists of 16 amino acids. This entry keeps only the CDR3 DNA: 48 bases, framed from base 1. The germline V gene gives CDR1 as SGDLS and CDR2 as YYNGEE. Between the V and J ends, shortened by 0 bases and 2 bases respectively, the junction contains 14 bases.

The sequence was collected from a human donor in good health. Some clones in this sample may be carry-over from other donors' samples. Source material: PBMCs. The chain couples TRBV9 to TRBJ1-1; TRBD1 might be the D gene, on 6 matching bases. The CDR3 reads CASSVGWGGGNTEAFF. The DNA sequence reads TGTGCCAGCAGCGTAGGTTGGGGAGGGGGAAACACTGAAGCTTTCTTT.